Listed below are T cell receptor beta chains from one sample, sequenced in a study of shared clonotypes between healthy human individuals. Sequencing was performed with immunoSEQ multiplex PCR; in TCRdb, only in-frame clones are kept and a portion is missing. The sample has about half a million clones, 70% to 80% seen once. Sequenced: PBMCs. Source of these receptors: a woman aged 40 to 50 in good health. Some clones in this sample may be carry-over from other donors' samples. Both conserved end residues are part of each CDR3.

>TRBJ2-7|10|TRBV20-1
CSAGRPGQYF
>TRBJ1-5|17|TRBV28
CASSPTPRAVSNQPQHF
>TRBJ1-1|15|TRBV7-6
CASSSRAVVNTEAFF
>TRBJ2-7|14|TRBV9
CASSPNGQGKEQYF
>TRBJ2-5|13|TRBV11-2
CASSLGRQETQYF
>TRBJ2-5|14|TRBV30
CAWRPPGFQETQYF
>TRBJ1-3|15|TRBV6-6
CASSYQGNRGNTIYF
>TRBJ2-7|15|TRBV27
CASSWSGTSGYEQYF
>TRBJ2-5|15|TRBV28
CASSPDRGTQETQYF
>TRBJ2-5|13|TRBV29-1
CSATTQGRETQYF
>TRBJ2-1|17|TRBV10-3
CAISESTGTSGRGEQFF
>TRBJ2-1|11|TRBV28
CASSPDRGQFF
>TRBJ2-1|11|TRBV27
CASTRYNEQFF
>TRBJ2-5|16|TRBV7-9
CASSLAASPSRWTQYF
>TRBJ2-4|13|TRBV2
CATRSLAKNIQYF
>TRBJ2-3|16|TRBV7-6
CASSSLAGGRTDTQYF
>TRBJ2-2|12|TRBV18
CASSPQNGELFF
>TRBJ2-3|14|TRBV7-9
CASTPSAFLDTQYF
>TRBJ2-3|15|TRBV28
CASRPTSGTTDTQYF
>TRBJ1-4|15|TRBV9
CASSVDPGSNEKLFF
>TRBJ2-7|14|TRBV13
CASSLGLAGGEQYF
>TRBJ2-3|11|TRBV10-1
CASLVTDTQYF
>TRBJ2-1|11|TRBV28
CASSFAPRQFF
>TRBJ1-3|14|TRBV6-5
CASTGDSSGNTIYF
>TRBJ2-2|15|TRBV15
CATSRERGVSGELFF
>TRBJ2-7|17|TRBV18
CASSPSGGPGPTYEQYF
>TRBJ2-5|14|TRBV10-1
CASSEEGGGETQYF
>TRBJ1-2|13|TRBV30
CAWTIRQNYGYTF
>TRBJ2-5|17|TRBV5-1
CASSLPRGSGEGETQYF
>TRBJ1-4|14|TRBV6-8
CASSYCQGDEKLFF
>TRBJ2-7|15|TRBV7-6
CASSSSVQGFYEQYF
>TRBJ2-1|15|TRBV4-1
CASSQSGISYNEQFF
>TRBJ2-3|16|TRBV7-3
CASSLSGGPSTDTQYF
>TRBJ2-7|16|TRBV15
CATSSSGQGAIHEQYF
>TRBJ2-1|15|TRBV5-1
CASSLGATTYNEQFF
>TRBJ2-1|16|TRBV4-1
CASSQETSPRNNEQFF
>TRBJ2-7|16|TRBV4-3
CASSQDLLVRGYEQYF
>TRBJ2-2|15|TRBV6-6
CASSEGTGSTGELFF
>TRBJ2-5|15|TRBV5-1
CASSLLAGGQETQYF
>TRBJ1-3|14|TRBV11-3
CASSFGSYGNTIYF
>TRBJ1-4|16|TRBV19
CASSMFSGIIGEKLFF
>TRBJ2-5|19|TRBV30
CAWSNARARTSGSEETQYF
>TRBJ2-2|15|TRBV9
CASSVAASNTGELFF
>TRBJ1-1|10|TRBV20-1
CSAGEVGAFF
>TRBJ2-2|14|TRBV29-1
CSVSLASATGELFF